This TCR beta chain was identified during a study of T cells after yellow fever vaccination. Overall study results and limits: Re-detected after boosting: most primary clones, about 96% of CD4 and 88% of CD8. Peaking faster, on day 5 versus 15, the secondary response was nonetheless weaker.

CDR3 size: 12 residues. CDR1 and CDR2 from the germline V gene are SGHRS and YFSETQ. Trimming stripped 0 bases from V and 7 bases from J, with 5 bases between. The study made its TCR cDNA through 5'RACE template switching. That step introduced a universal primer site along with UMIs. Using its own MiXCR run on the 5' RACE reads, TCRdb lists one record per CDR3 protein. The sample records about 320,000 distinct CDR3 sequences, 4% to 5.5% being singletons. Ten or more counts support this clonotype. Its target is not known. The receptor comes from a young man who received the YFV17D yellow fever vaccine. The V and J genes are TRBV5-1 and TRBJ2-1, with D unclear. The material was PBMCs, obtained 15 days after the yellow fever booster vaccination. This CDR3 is CASSLAENEQFF. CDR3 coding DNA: TGCGCCAGCAGCTTGGCGGAGAATGAGCAGTTCTTC.